This T cell receptor beta chain was observed in a study of CD8 T cells in Susac syndrome. For the study at large: Patients with Susac syndrome were therapy-naive, on corticosteroids, or on intravenous immunoglobulin alone at the time that blood was drawn.

Random hexamers were used to reverse transcribe the RNA input (about 0.45 to 1 ug). TCRdb passed the immunoSEQ multiplex PCR reads through MiXCR, listing each CDR3 protein once. Of tens of thousands of distinct CDR3 sequences listed, roughly 94% are singletons. In this sample, this clonotype turned up once. Sequences were obtained from CD8+ T cells from PBMCs. This receptor was taken from a human donor with Susac syndrome.

DNA of the CDR3: TGTGCCAGCAGTCGCCTGACAGAGGGAGAGCAGTACTTC. It codes for CASSRLTEGEQYF. The genes are TRBV25-1 and TRBJ2-7; D tentatively fits TRBD1 or TRBD2 (5 bases each). The germline V gene encodes CDR1 MGHDK and CDR2 SYGVNS. Trimming pared 5 bases from V and 7 bases from J, leaving 15 bases between. This CDR3 comprises 13 residues.